This T cell receptor (beta chain) was sequenced in a study of metastatic and nonmetastatic thyroid tumors. Patients had received no treatment of any kind before thyroid surgery. This clone was counted many times. What it binds is not known. Study-wide results and limits: For both blood and tumor, malignant thyroid tumors reportedly showed significantly higher TCR beta diversity than benign nodules did.

As handled by the study authors: CDR3 was compared across clinicopathological groups, and the resulting differences were used to build a distant-metastasis classifier for papillary thyroid cancer. TCRdb ran MiXCR on the PCR reads. These V and J calls rely on TCRdb rather than the paper's analysis. The sample records roughly 59,000 clones, roughly 17% being singletons. CDR1 and CDR2 from the germline V gene are KGHSH and LQKENI. CDR3 size: 13 residues. V was clipped by 3 bases and J by 5 bases, with 8 bases between them. The chain couples TRBV18 to TRBJ1-5; D ambiguous. The sequenced material came from blood. This TCR came from a male donor with papillary thyroid cancer or a benign thyroid nodule (not recorded which). Some clones in this sample may be carry-over from other donors' samples. CDR3 residues: CASSPSIDQPQHF. The CDR3 DNA reads TGTGCCAGCTCACCGTCCATAGATCAGCCCCAGCATTTT.